These 14 T cell receptor beta chains share one sample of origin, sequenced in a study of molecular identifiers for immune sequencing clone quantification. From the PCR reads, TCRdb called clonotypes with MiXCR, one entry per CDR3 protein. This repertoire shows about 640,000 distinct CDR3 sequences, just under 20% found once; its top ten account for roughly 0.85%. Sequencing was carried out using naive CD8+ T cells from blood, with Jurkat cell RNA spiked in. The subset: FACS-sorted CD8+CD4-CCR7+CD45RA+ naive T cells. These receptors were collected from a human donor in good health. Some libraries in this study had Jurkat cell RNA spiked in.

This clonotype was seen many times. This chain uses TRBV7-6 with TRBJ2-7; 8 bases map to TRBD1. Unmatched junction bases numbered 13, after V lost 5 bases and J lost 7 bases. Germline V gene lookup returns CDR1 SGHVS and CDR2 FNYEAQ. The CDR3 is made up of 15 amino acids. CDR3 sequence (DNA): TGTGCCAGCAGCCCATCGAGGGACAGGCGTCGGGAGCAGTACTTC. Residues: CASSPSRDRRREQYF.

This clonotype was observed a few times. The gene calls are TRBV20-1 and TRBJ1-5, with TRBD1 matching 8 bases. The ends lost 0 bases at V and 9 bases at J; junction bases unmatched: 7. CDR1 is DFQATT and CDR2 is SNEGSKA in the germline V gene (reference sequence). This CDR3 has 14 amino acids. CDR3 amino acids: CSARDETGDRPQHF. The CDR3 DNA is TGCAGTGCTAGAGATGAGACAGGGGATCGGCCCCAGCATTTT.

In this sample, this clonotype turned up once. A much larger clone lies one base from this, so it may be a read error. This chain links TRBV11-3 with TRBJ2-7; perhaps D is TRBD1 or TRBD2 (5 bases each). This CDR3 is 13 amino acids long. V was clipped by 8 bases and J by 5 bases, with 16 bases between them. Per germline, CDR1 SGHNT and CDR2 YENEEA. The CDR3 DNA reads as TGTGCCAGCGGCCCTCGAGGGGCCCACGAGCAGTACTTC. Translated, it gives CASGPRGAHEQYF.

This clonotype appeared many times. The V call is TRBV9, the J call TRBJ1-1, with D perhaps TRBD1 (6 bases). CDR1 is SGDLS and CDR2 is YYNGEE in the germline V gene. The ends were cut back, 0 bases at V and 0 bases at J, with 9 bases in the middle. The CDR3 totals 15 residues. CDR3 sequence reads: CASSVVGALNTEAFF. The DNA for the CDR3 is TGTGCCAGCAGCGTAGTGGGGGCCTTGAACACTGAAGCTTTCTTT.

This clonotype appeared many times. This rearrangement joins TRBV12-5 to TRBJ2-5; D is tentatively TRBD1 or TRBD2 (6 bases each). The germline V gene encodes CDR1 LGHNT and CDR2 FRNRAP. The V gene lost 5 bases and the J gene lost 3 bases, with 16 bases spanning the gap. CDR3 length: 15 amino acids. The CDR3 loop is CASGDAPGAEETQYF. The CDR3 DNA reads TGTGCTAGTGGTGATGCACCGGGGGCCGAAGAGACCCAGTACTTC.

This clonotype was counted ten times or more. V gene TRBV7-3 combines with J gene TRBJ2-1; 11 bases map to TRBD2. The CDR3 has 15 amino acids. Trimming cost V 4 bases and J 6 bases; bases outside gene matches: 5. Germline CDR1 reads SGHTA; CDR2 reads FQGTGA. The CDR3 protein is CASSSLAGGFNEQFF. The DNA for the CDR3 is TGTGCCAGCAGCTCATTAGCGGGAGGGTTCAATGAGCAGTTCTTC.

This clonotype appeared many times. This could be a read error, since a much larger clone is one nucleotide away. The gene calls are TRBV7-6 and TRBJ1-1; D unresolved. The CDR3 extends over 11 amino acids. Germline loops: CDR1 SGHVS, CDR2 FNYEAQ. V lost 2 bases, J lost 5 bases, and 3 bases lay in between. The CDR3 DNA is TGTGCCAGCAGCTTATGGACTGAAGCTTTCTTT. Its protein is CASSLWTEAFF. Full variable domain (missing parts from reference TRBV7-6 and TRBJ1-1): GAGVSQSPRYKVTKRGQDVALRCDPISGHVSLYWYRQALGQGPEFLTYFNYEAQQDKSGLPNDRFSAERPEGSISTLTIQRTEQRDSAMYRCASSLWTEAFFGQGTRLTVV.

In its sample, this clonotype was seen many times. The chain has TRBV9 and TRBJ1-1; 11 bases line up with TRBD1. V gave up 3 bases and J gave up 3 bases; unmatched junction bases: 4. This CDR3 has 15 amino acids. CDR1 is SGDLS, CDR2 YYNGEE, per germline. The DNA for the CDR3 is TGTGCCAGCAGCGCAGAGGGACAGGGGGACACTGAAGCTTTCTTT. This encodes CASSAEGQGDTEAFF.

This clonotype appeared once. This may stem from a read error, because a much larger clone lies one nucleotide away. The genes are TRBV19 and TRBJ1-4; D remains ambiguous. Germline V lookup: CDR1 LNHDA, CDR2 SQIVND (reference sequence). CDR3 size: 14 residues. In nucleotides, the CDR3 is TGTGCCAGTAGTTATACTGCAACTAATGAAAGACTGTTTTTT. Its protein product is CASSYTATNERLFF.

Turning to this clonotype: Since a much larger clone is just one base distant, this may be a read error. The chain employs TRBV5-1 and TRBJ2-7; D ambiguous. V dropped 2 bases and J dropped 0 bases, with 18 bases sitting between them. CDR1 SGHRS and CDR2 YFSETQ come from the germline V gene. This CDR3 spans 17 amino acids. The CDR3 protein is CASSLESRHLSSYEQYF. CDR3 DNA: TGCGCCAGCAGCTTAGAATCCAGACACCTAAGCTCCTACGAGCAGTACTTC. The complete variable domain, with remaining parts taken from reference TRBV5-1 and TRBJ2-7, reads KAGVTQTPRYLIKTRGQQVTLSCSPISGHRSVSWYQQTPGQGLQFLFEYFSETQRNKGNFPGRFSGRQFSNSRSEMNVSTLELGDSALYLCASSLESRHLSSYEQYFGPGTRLTVT.

This clonotype occurred many times. The gene calls are TRBV6-1 and TRBJ2-7; no clear D. Trimming cost V 2 bases and J 3 bases, with 14 bases left between them. This CDR3 spans 15 amino acids. Germline CDR1 MNHNS, CDR2 SASEGT. This CDR3 reads CASSERSVRYYEQYF. CDR3 bases: TGTGCCAGCAGTGAACGGTCGGTCCGTTACTACGAGCAGTACTTC.

On this clonotype itself: This may be a read error, as it is one base from a much larger clone. V gene TRBV19 combines with J gene TRBJ2-7; TRBD1 matches at 7 bases. The trim removed 5 bases at V and 1 base at J, leaving 11 bases unmatched. The CDR3 is made up of 16 amino acids. Per the germline V gene, CDR1 is LNHDA and CDR2 is SQIVND (reference sequence). The CDR3 here is CASSGNRGHNSYEQYF. The CDR3 nucleotides are TGTGCCAGTAGTGGCAACAGGGGACACAATTCCTACGAGCAGTACTTC.

This clonotype was detected ten times or more. The junction departs from germline at one end; a sequencing error may be responsible. The chain uses TRBV30 and TRBJ1-2; D is undetermined. Germline CDR1 is GTSNPN and CDR2 is SVGIG (reference sequence). The CDR3 sequence is 10 residues long. CDR3 protein: CACPGPDPFF. CDR3 DNA: TGTGCCTGCCCAGGTCCGGATCCGTTCTTC.

Of note for this clonotype: This may come from a read error, since a much larger clone is one base off. The chain combines TRBV4-3 with TRBJ2-1; 9 nucleotides agree with TRBD2. This CDR3 spans 16 amino acids. Germline lookup yields CDR1 LGHNA and CDR2 YSLEER. The junction had 9 bases not matched to a gene; V was cut back by 0 bases and J by 9 bases. CDR3: CASSQERIAGEIEQFF. The DNA of the CDR3 is TGCGCCAGCAGCCAAGAAAGGATAGCGGGGGAAATTGAGCAGTTCTTC.